Listed here are 30 T cell receptor beta chains from one sample, sequenced in a study of shared clonotypes between healthy human individuals. The protocol was immunoSEQ multiplex PCR, while the TCRdb copy is restricted to in-frame clones and leaves out a portion. This sample has roughly 2 million clones, with approximately 96% found just once. Sample: naive CD4+ T cells sorted from blood. Subset indicated: CD45RA+ positively selected. These TCRs come from a man aged 18 to 35 in good health.

The rearrangement joins TRBV29-1 to TRBJ2-2; TRBD1 matches 7 bases. The CDR3 consists of 13 residues. In germline, CDR1 is SQVTM, CDR2 ANQGSEA. Germline trimming cut 7 bases from V and 2 bases from J; bases unmatched to any gene: 4. The CDR3 sequence: CSGRDRNTGELFF. The CDR3 nucleotides are TGCAGCGGCCGGGACAGAAACACCGGGGAGCTGTTTTTT.

This sequence joins TRBV11-2 and TRBJ1-6, with a weak D call TRBD1 (5 bases). The CDR3 runs to 18 residues. V was pared by 5 bases and J by 0 bases, with 17 bases between. Germline assignment: CDR1 SGHAT and CDR2 FQNNGV. Written as DNA, the CDR3 is TGTGCCAGCAGCGCCCGCGACAGAGTCAGCTCCTATAATTCACCCCTCCACTTT. It translates to CASSARDRVSSYNSPLHF.

V is TRBV6-1 and J is TRBJ1-1; D call uncertain. Germline V CDR1 and CDR2: MNHNS, SASEGT. CDR3 length: 14 amino acids. V dropped 1 base and J dropped 5 bases, with 11 bases sitting between them. The CDR3 DNA follows: TGTGCCAGCAGTGAAGTTAAAAGGGTGACTGAAGCTTTCTTT. It is translated as CASSEVKRVTEAFF.

The V call is TRBV7-9, the J call TRBJ1-4; no clear D gene. This CDR3 comprises 15 residues. The germline gives CDR1 SEHNR, CDR2 FQNEAQ (reference sequence). V was trimmed by 0 bases and J by 8 bases, leaving 13 bases between them. The CDR3 bases are TGTGCCAGCAGCTTAGCGGCAGGCGGGCGAGAAAAACTGTTTTTT. Its translation is CASSLAAGGREKLFF.

The J gene is TRBJ1-2, the V gene TRBV30; possibly TRBD1 for D (6 bases). The V gene's germline CDR1 is GTSNPN and CDR2 SVGIG (reference sequence). Trimming removed 8 bases from V and 4 bases from J, with 14 bases in between. The CDR3 has 12 residues. Here the CDR3 DNA reads TGTGCCCGAGAACAGGGTATCTATGGCTACACCTTC. Translated, it gives CAREQGIYGYTF. The full variable domain, with the rest looked up from reference TRBV30 and TRBJ1-2, is SQTIHQWPATLVQPVGSPLSLECTVEGTSNPNLYWYRQAAGRGLQLLFYSVGIGQISSEVPQNLSASRPQDRQFILSSKKLLLSDSGFYLCAREQGIYGYTFGSGTRLTVV.

Comments on this clone: Additional DNA sequences in this sample encode the identical CDR3. The chain couples TRBV28 to TRBJ2-1; 10 positions match TRBD2. V gave up 4 bases and J gave up 2 bases; unmatched junction bases: 2. CDR1 is MDHEN and CDR2 is SYDVKM in the germline V gene. This CDR3 has 15 amino acids. The CDR3 region is CASSSSGGAYNEQFF. The CDR3, as DNA: TGTGCCAGCAGTTCCAGCGGGGGGGCCTACAATGAGCAGTTCTTC.

The rearrangement joins TRBV5-1 to TRBJ2-3; maybe TRBD1 (5 bases). The CDR3 sequence is 18 residues long. V lost 4 bases and J lost 2, with 23 bases in between. CDR1 SGHRS and CDR2 YFSETQ come from the germline V gene. The CDR3 loop is CASSPGHLTGSVTDTQYF. As DNA, the CDR3 is TGCGCCAGCAGCCCTGGACACCTAACGGGCTCCGTCACAGATACGCAGTATTTT. Supplemented by reference TRBV5-1 and TRBJ2-3, the full variable domain reads KAGVTQTPRYLIKTRGQQVTLSCSPISGHRSVSWYQQTPGQGLQFLFEYFSETQRNKGNFPGRFSGRQFSNSRSEMNVSTLELGDSALYLCASSPGHLTGSVTDTQYFGPGTRLTVL.

This chain uses TRBV10-3 with TRBJ2-7, with a tentative D call TRBD2 (6 bases). V gave up 7 bases and J gave up 4 bases, with 23 bases separating them. CDR3 size: 16 residues. From germline, CDR1 is ENHRY and CDR2 SYGVKD. CDR3 region: CAITRDWRERPYEQYF. The CDR3 DNA reads TGTGCCATCACCCGGGACTGGCGGGAAAGACCATACGAGCAGTACTTC.

The rearrangement uses TRBV11-2 and TRBJ1-4; D ambiguous. Germline-derived CDR1 and CDR2 are SGHAT and FQNNGV. The CDR3 sequence is 16 residues long. The ends were cut back, 1 base at V and 0 bases at J, with 9 bases in the middle. This chain's CDR3 is CASSLAGLSTNEKLFF. The CDR3 DNA is TGTGCCAGCAGCTTAGCTGGACTATCAACTAATGAAAAACTGTTTTTT.

The chain couples TRBV10-3 to TRBJ1-6, with D possibly TRBD1 on 5 matching bases. CDR3 size: 13 residues. The germline gives CDR1 ENHRY, CDR2 SYGVKD. The V end lost 9 bases, the J end lost 7 bases, and 13 bases lay between the germline ends. The CDR3 loop is CAISSRDNSPLHF. The CDR3 coding sequence is TGTGCCATTTCGTCCAGGGACAATTCACCCCTCCACTTT.

This sequence joins TRBV5-6 and TRBJ2-5, with D possibly being TRBD1 (5 bases). CDR3 length: 14 residues. Germline V gives CDR1 SGHDT, CDR2 YYEEEE. V was clipped by 1 base and J by 5 bases, with 12 bases between them. The chain's CDR3 is CASSLQRGRETQYF. CDR3 nucleotides: TGTGCCAGCAGCTTGCAAAGGGGCCGGGAGACCCAGTACTTC.

Concerning this clone itself: The junction shows a germline mismatch at one end, possibly a read error. The CDR3 spells CASSLRQPDFNF. The CDR3 nucleotides are TGTGCCAGCAGCTTACGACAGCCCGATTTTAACTTC. The chain joins TRBV11-2 to TRBJ1-2; tentatively, D is TRBD1 (5 bases). The germline V gene has CDR1 SGHAT and CDR2 FQNNGV. The CDR3 contains 12 residues. Based on the CDR3 plus reference TRBV11-2 and TRBJ1-2, the full variable domain is EAGVAQSPRYKIIEKRQSVAFWCNPISGHATLYWYQQILGQGPKLLIQFQNNGVVDDSQLPKDRFSAERLKGVDSTLKIQPAKLEDSAVYLCASSLRQPDFNFGSGTRLTVV.

The V gene is TRBV5-1, the J gene TRBJ2-1, with D maybe TRBD1 (5 bases). V lost 3 bases, J lost 7 bases, and 14 bases lay in between. Germline V CDR1 and CDR2: SGHRS, YFSETQ. The CDR3 has 14 amino acids. The DNA for the CDR3 is TGCGCCAGCAGCTCCCCGCCAGGGTTGAATGAGCAGTTCTTC. It translates to CASSSPPGLNEQFF. Combining the CDR3 with reference TRBV5-1 and TRBJ2-1 gives the whole variable domain KAGVTQTPRYLIKTRGQQVTLSCSPISGHRSVSWYQQTPGQGLQFLFEYFSETQRNKGNFPGRFSGRQFSNSRSEMNVSTLELGDSALYLCASSSPPGLNEQFFGPGTRLTVL.

The chain recombines TRBV19 with TRBJ1-5; tentatively, D is TRBD1 (5 bases). The length of the CDR3 is 17 residues. CDR1 and CDR2 from the germline V gene are LNHDA and SQIVND (reference sequence). V was shortened by 2 bases and J by 6 bases, with 20 bases between the two germline ends. DNA for the CDR3: TGTGCCAGTAGTATAAGCCAGACATCAGGGTTTCTTCAGCCCCAGCATTTT. Protein product: CASSISQTSGFLQPQHF.

The chain joins TRBV28 to TRBJ2-7; 8 nucleotides line up with TRBD2. The germline V gene has CDR1 MDHEN and CDR2 SYDVKM. The J segment lost 3 bases and the V segment lost 4 bases, leaving 8 bases of the junction unmatched. This CDR3 is built from 15 residues. CDR3 region: CASSSGTRSYYEQYF. The CDR3 DNA is TGTGCCAGCAGTTCCGGGACTAGGTCCTACTACGAGCAGTACTTC.

This clone was recorded only once. The chain is built from TRBV2 and TRBJ2-7, with a tentative D call TRBD1 (5 bases). The germline V gene has CDR1 SNHLY and CDR2 FYNNEI. The CDR3 has 13 residues. V lost 4 bases and J lost 2, with 9 bases in between. The CDR3 region has the DNA TGTGCCAGCAGTGCACTGGGGCCCTACGAGCAGTACTTC. Translating gives CASSALGPYEQYF.

V gene TRBV6-5 combines with J gene TRBJ1-6; no clear D gene. Germline V lookup: CDR1 MNHEY, CDR2 SVGAGI. V dropped 0 bases and J dropped 12 bases, with 6 bases sitting between them. CDR3 length: 12 residues. This chain's CDR3 is CASSYSTGPLHF. CDR3 nucleotides: TGTGCCAGCAGTTACTCGACCGGACCCCTCCACTTT.

This clone has just a few counts. The rearrangement joins TRBV18 to TRBJ2-3; 8 bases map to TRBD2. Germline V lookup: CDR1 KGHSH, CDR2 LQKENI. With V trimmed by 2 bases and J by 4 bases, 8 bases remained unmatched. The CDR3 is 16 amino acids. The CDR3 loop reads CASSPDLREVADTQYF. Here the CDR3 DNA reads TGTGCCAGCTCACCAGATCTGCGGGAGGTAGCAGATACGCAGTATTTT.

The chain is built from TRBV18 and TRBJ1-2; D is ambiguous. The CDR3 totals 13 residues. V was pared by 3 bases and J by 5 bases, with 10 bases between. The germline V gene has CDR1 KGHSH and CDR2 LQKENI. This chain's CDR3 is CASSPGFPYGYTF. The CDR3 coding sequence is TGTGCCAGCTCACCCGGGTTCCCGTATGGCTACACCTTC.

This chain connects TRBV10-3 to TRBJ2-3; 10 nucleotides line up with TRBD2. Trimming cost V 1 base and J 0 bases; bases outside gene matches: 1. The CDR3 loop spans 16 amino acids. Germline-derived CDR1 and CDR2 are ENHRY and SYGVKD. The CDR3 DNA reads as TGTGCCATCAGTGAGTTTAGCGGGGGGAGCACAGATACGCAGTATTTT. Translation: CAISEFSGGSTDTQYF.

The chain uses TRBV4-1 and TRBJ1-5; perhaps TRBD1 as D (6 bases). V was trimmed by 0 bases and J by 0 bases, leaving 12 bases between them. Germline-derived CDR1 and CDR2 are MGHRA and YSYEKL. The CDR3 is made up of 17 amino acids. This CDR3 reads CASSQEARTDSNQPQHF. The CDR3 nucleotides are TGCGCCAGCAGCCAAGAGGCTCGGACAGATAGCAATCAGCCCCAGCATTTT.

This rearrangement joins TRBV2 to TRBJ1-2; no firm D call. Germline V CDR1 and CDR2: SNHLY, FYNNEI. Trimming cost V 2 bases and J 3 bases, with 10 bases left between them. This CDR3 spans 14 amino acids. The CDR3 bases are TGTGCCAGCAGTGAAAAGTTGATGGACTATGGCTACACCTTC. Protein: CASSEKLMDYGYTF.

The chain carries TRBV4-1 and TRBJ1-5; 7 positions agree with TRBD1. Germline-derived CDR1 and CDR2 are MGHRA and YSYEKL. The length of the CDR3 is 17 residues. The V segment lost 0 bases and the J segment 1 base; nucleotides outside the gene matches: 6. CDR3 amino acids: CASSQDTQGGSNQPQHF. CDR3 bases: TGCGCCAGCAGCCAAGATACGCAGGGGGGGAGCAATCAGCCCCAGCATTTT.

As to this clone: Other DNA sequences in this specimen translate into the identical CDR3. For the CDR3, the DNA is TGCGCCAGCAGCTCCCAGGGGGCCGGGAACACTGAAGCTTTCTTT. Residues: CASSSQGAGNTEAFF. This chain joins TRBV5-1 and TRBJ1-1; 8 nucleotides agree with TRBD1. CDR1 is SGHRS and CDR2 is YFSETQ in the germline V gene. Trimming took 3 bases from V and 1 from J; bases not matched to a gene: 5. The CDR3 has 15 residues.

The chain carries TRBV6-5 and TRBJ1-2, with D possibly matching TRBD1 (5 bases). Trimming left V 6 bases short and J 8 bases short, with 13 bases between. Germline CDR1 is MNHEY and CDR2 is SVGAGI. This CDR3 region has 12 residues. The CDR3 is CASRHGHNGYTF. The CDR3 region has the DNA TGTGCCAGCAGACACGGACACAACGGCTACACCTTC.

V is TRBV6-1 and J is TRBJ2-4; D remains unclear. V was shortened by 2 bases and J by 0 bases, with 11 bases between the two germline ends. The CDR3 loop spans 16 amino acids. Per germline, CDR1 MNHNS and CDR2 SASEGT. CDR3 sequence (DNA): TGTGCCAGCAGTGAAAGAGTCAGCTTAGCCAAAAACATTCAGTACTTC. It encodes CASSERVSLAKNIQYF.

V and J are TRBV6-5 and TRBJ2-5; D possibly corresponds to TRBD2 (7 bases). This CDR3 is built from 15 residues. Deletions cut 4 bases from V and 1 base from J, with 13 bases between. The germline V gene has CDR1 MNHEY and CDR2 SVGAGI. The CDR3 region has the DNA TGTGCCAGCAGTTCCGCGGGGGCAGCCCAAGAGACCCAGTACTTC. Protein sequence: CASSSAGAAQETQYF.

The chain combines TRBV21-1 with TRBJ1-6. TRBV21-1 is labeled a pseudogene. The CDR3 has 14 residues. CDR3 sequence: CASLPKRGRSPLHF. CDR3 in DNA: TGTGCCAGCCTTCCCAAGCGGGGCAGGTCACCCCTCCACTTT.

The genes are TRBV19 and TRBJ2-4, with no clear D. Trimming pared 6 bases from V and 5 bases from J, leaving 11 bases between. The CDR3 totals 13 residues. Germline V CDR1 and CDR2: LNHDA, SQIVND (reference sequence). Written as DNA, the CDR3 is TGTGCCAGTAGAGCAGGACCTCAAAACATTCAGTACTTC. Its protein product is CASRAGPQNIQYF.

The rearrangement joins TRBV7-9 to TRBJ1-1; D is unclear. The CDR3 has 13 amino acids. The V gene's germline CDR1 is SEHNR and CDR2 FQNEAQ (reference sequence). V lost 1 base, J lost 7 bases, and 10 bases lay in between. The CDR3 sequence is CASSLDVLSEAFF. CDR3 in DNA: TGTGCCAGCAGCTTAGACGTTCTTAGTGAAGCTTTCTTT.